These 14 T cell receptor beta chains originate from one sample sequenced in a study of siplizumab effects on memory and regulatory T cells. The protocol was immunoSEQ multiplex PCR, while the TCRdb copy is restricted to in-frame clones and leaves out a portion. The table records more than 45,000 clones, about 92% of them present only once. The sample taken for sequencing was CD8+ T cells sorted from blood. These receptors were obtained from a human donor in good health.

V gene TRBV6-6 combines with J gene TRBJ2-2, with D maybe TRBD1 (7 bases). The CDR3 totals 16 residues. Trimming stripped 2 bases from V and 1 base from J, with 11 bases between. Germline V gene lookup returns CDR1 MNHNY and CDR2 SVGAGI (reference sequence). CDR3: CASSYAQGGNTGELFF. As DNA, the CDR3 is TGTGCCAGCAGTTACGCCCAGGGGGGGAACACCGGGGAGCTGTTTTTT.

The chain carries TRBV7-9 and TRBJ1-2; D remains unclear. Per germline, CDR1 SEHNR and CDR2 FQNEAQ (reference sequence). With 5 bases removed from V and 5 bases from J, the gap between germline ends came to 6 bases. The CDR3 covers 11 residues. CDR3 sequence reads: CASSHIYGYTF. In DNA, the CDR3 is TGTGCCAGCAGCCACATTTATGGCTACACCTTC. The full variable domain, its missing parts supplied by reference TRBV7-9 and TRBJ1-2, is DTGVSQNPRHKITKRGQNVTFRCDPISEHNRLYWYRQTLGQGPEFLTYFQNEAQLEKSRLLSDRFSAERPKGSFSTLEIQRTEQGDSAMYLCASSHIYGYTFGSGTRLTVV.

The J gene is TRBJ1-1, the V gene TRBV7-9, with D perhaps matching TRBD1 (5 bases). Germline V lookup: CDR1 SEHNR, CDR2 FQNEAQ (reference sequence). The length of the CDR3 is 15 residues. V was shortened by 5 bases and J by 2 bases, with 15 bases between the two germline ends. Written as DNA, the CDR3 is TGTGCCAGCAGCCCGACGAGAGGACAAAACACTGAAGCTTTCTTT. The encoded protein is CASSPTRGQNTEAFF.

The table lists this clone with a count of one. Additional DNA sequences in this sample encode the identical CDR3. The chain uses TRBV27 and TRBJ1-2; possible D gene TRBD1, 6 bases. Between the trimmed V and J ends, which lost 4 bases and 7 bases, there was a span of 10 bases. Germline V lookup: CDR1 MNHEY, CDR2 SMNVEV (reference sequence). The CDR3 is made up of 12 amino acids. CDR3 region: CASSSSRGGYTF. In nucleotides, the CDR3 is TGTGCCAGCAGTTCCAGCAGGGGTGGCTACACCTTC.

J is TRBJ2-7 and V is TRBV7-9; 11 bases are shared with TRBD1. V shed 4 bases, J shed 5 bases, and the junction held 7 bases outside the gene matches. Germline V lookup: CDR1 SEHNR, CDR2 FQNEAQ (reference sequence). The CDR3 contains 15 residues. The CDR3 spells CASSYRDRGTDEQYF. DNA for the CDR3: TGTGCCAGCAGCTACCGGGACAGGGGGACCGACGAGCAGTACTTC.

The chain uses TRBV29-1 and TRBJ2-2, with 7 bases lining up with TRBD1. The length of the CDR3 is 14 residues. Trimming removed 2 bases from V and 4 bases from J; junction bases left unmatched: 4. Germline assignment: CDR1 SQVTM and CDR2 ANQGSEA. CDR3 DNA: TGCAGCGTTGAACCCCGACAGGGCACCGGGGAGCTGTTTTTT. Amino acids: CSVEPRQGTGELFF.

The table lists this clone with a count of one. The chain carries TRBV4-1 and TRBJ1-2, with D possibly matching TRBD1 (5 bases). V shed 1 base and J shed 3 bases, with 9 bases lying between them. Per germline, CDR1 MGHRA and CDR2 YSYEKL. The CDR3 length is 14 residues. CDR3 in amino acids: CASSQVTGDYGYTF. The CDR3 bases are TGCGCCAGCAGCCAAGTTACGGGGGACTATGGCTACACCTTC.

This clone is a singleton in its sample. DNA for the CDR3: TGTGCCAGTAGGTTCTCTGACAGCTCCTACGAGCAGTACTTC. Translating gives CASRFSDSSYEQYF. The chain is built from TRBV19 and TRBJ2-7, with D perhaps TRBD1 (5 bases). Trimming pared 6 bases from V and 0 bases from J, leaving 12 bases between. Germline values: CDR1 LNHDA, CDR2 SQIVND (reference sequence). The CDR3 has 14 amino acids. Based on the CDR3 plus reference TRBV19 and TRBJ2-7, the full variable domain is DGGITQSPKYLFRKEGQNVTLSCEQNLNHDAMYWYRQDPGQGLRLIYYSQIVNDFQKGDIAEGYSVSREKKESFPLTVTSAQKNPTAFYLCASRFSDSSYEQYFGPGTRLTVT.

The chain joins TRBV30 to TRBJ1-2; D is unresolved. CDR1 is GTSNPN and CDR2 is SVGIG in the germline V gene (reference sequence). The CDR3 consists of 12 residues. Trimming removed 3 bases from V and 4 bases from J, with 9 bases in between. Here the CDR3 DNA reads TGTGCCTGGAGATGGGGAGCCTATGGCTACACCTTC. Protein: CAWRWGAYGYTF. Using reference TRBV30 and TRBJ1-2 for the parts outside the CDR3, the full variable domain is SQTIHQWPATLVQPVGSPLSLECTVEGTSNPNLYWYRQAAGRGLQLLFYSVGIGQISSEVPQNLSASRPQDRQFILSSKKLLLSDSGFYLCAWRWGAYGYTFGSGTRLTVV.

The chain combines TRBV5-4 with TRBJ2-3; no firm D call. V was trimmed by 0 bases and J by 0 bases, leaving 2 bases between them. Per the germline V gene, CDR1 is SGHNT and CDR2 is YYREEE (reference sequence). The CDR3 has 13 amino acids. The CDR3 DNA sequence: TGTGCCAGCAGCTTGGCCAGCACAGATACGCAGTATTTT. Protein product: CASSLASTDTQYF.

This sequence joins TRBV9 and TRBJ1-3, with D hard to call. V lost 4 bases to trimming and J lost 4 bases, with 3 bases between them. This CDR3 is 11 amino acids long. CDR1 SGDLS and CDR2 YYNGEE come from the germline V gene. The chain's CDR3 is CASSRGNTIYF. As DNA, the CDR3 is TGTGCCAGCAGCCGCGGAAACACCATATATTTT.

V gene TRBV7-3 combines with J gene TRBJ2-5; D is ambiguous. Trimming stripped 6 bases from V and 5 bases from J, with 13 bases between. The CDR3 is 13 residues long. CDR1 and CDR2 (germline): SGHTA, FQGTGA. The CDR3: CASSSEPWETQYF. The CDR3 bases are TGTGCCAGCAGTTCCGAACCGTGGGAGACCCAGTACTTC.

This clone has only one observation. The chain combines TRBV29-1 with TRBJ1-2, with 8 bases aligning to TRBD1. The CDR3 is 13 residues long. Germline loops: CDR1 SQVTM, CDR2 ANQGSEA. V shed 6 bases, J shed 0 bases, and the junction held 3 bases outside the gene matches. The CDR3 here is CSVRDRSNYGYTF. In DNA form, the CDR3 reads TGCAGCGTGAGGGACAGGTCTAACTATGGCTACACCTTC.

The rearrangement joins TRBV4-1 to TRBJ2-1, with D perhaps matching TRBD1 (5 bases). The germline CDR1 and CDR2 sequences are MGHRA and YSYEKL. CDR3 length: 13 residues. Between the trimmed V and J ends, which lost 2 bases and 9 bases, there was a span of 11 bases. CDR3 protein: CASSQRTGVEQFF. CDR3 in DNA: TGCGCCAGCAGCCAACGCACAGGCGTTGAGCAGTTCTTC.